Sequencing of this TCR beta chain was carried out in a study of post-analysis software for immune sequencing data. Germline CDR1 and CDR2: DFQATT and SNEGSKA (reference sequence). CDR3 size: 15 residues. The germline V and J ends were trimmed by 0 bases and 0 bases, with 12 bases remaining between them. General study findings and limits: TRBV segments more frequent in patients than in controls numbered several and included TRBV5-6, TRBV5-1 and TRBV20-1.

Included in the TCR beta cDNA libraries were unique molecular identifiers. TCRdb redid the calling of the PCR reads with MiXCR, one entry per CDR3 protein. Of about 770,000 distinct CDR3 sequences in the sample, approximately 44% were seen once. This clonotype was seen repeatedly, ten times or more. The antigen remains undetermined. This receptor was obtained from a girl aged 10 to 17 with multiple sclerosis. Sequenced sample: blood. V gene TRBV20-1 combines with J gene TRBJ2-7; a weak D match, TRBD1 (6 bases). The CDR3 region is CSARDEWTASYEQYF. CDR3 coding DNA: TGCAGTGCTAGAGATGAGTGGACAGCCTCCTACGAGCAGTACTTC.